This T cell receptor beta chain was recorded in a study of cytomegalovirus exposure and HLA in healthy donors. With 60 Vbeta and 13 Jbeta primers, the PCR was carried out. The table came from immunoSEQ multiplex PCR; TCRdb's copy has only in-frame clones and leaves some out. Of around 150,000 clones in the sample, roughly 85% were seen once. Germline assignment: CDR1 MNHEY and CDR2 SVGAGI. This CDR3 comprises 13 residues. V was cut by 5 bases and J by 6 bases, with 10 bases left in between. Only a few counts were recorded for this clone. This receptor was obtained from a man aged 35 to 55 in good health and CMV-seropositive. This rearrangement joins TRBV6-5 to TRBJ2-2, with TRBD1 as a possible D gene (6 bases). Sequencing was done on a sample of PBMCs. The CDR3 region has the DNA TGTGCCAGCAGTGCCAGGGGCCCCGGGGAGCTGTTTTTT. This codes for CASSARGPGELFF.